Following are 13 T cell receptor beta chains from one sample sequenced in a study of regulatory T cells in long-lasting Graves disease. Arm-PCR with iRepertoire HTBI primers amplified the CDR3 regions for these TCR beta libraries. MiXCR was run by TCRdb on the multiplex PCR reads, yielding one entry per CDR3 protein. The sample comprises 400,000 to 500,000 distinct CDR3 sequences, about a fifth of which are singletons, and around 7% rests with the top ten. Sample time point: persistent/refractory GD, antithyroid drugs over 5 years with positive TRAb. Extracted PBMC RNA gave rise to the TCR library. The input for sequencing was peripheral blood mononuclear cells (PBMCs), taken when the disease was refractory, from a patient treated with antithyroid drugs. These receptors were collected from a female donor with Graves disease.

The chain combines TRBV11-2 with TRBJ1-5; 7 bases align to TRBD1. Germline V gene lookup returns CDR1 SGHAT and CDR2 FQNNGV. V lost 5 bases and J lost 4; bases outside the gene matches: 8. This CDR3 is built from 15 residues. CDR3 nucleotide sequence: TGTGCCAGCAGCCATAGCGGGGACAGTAATCAGCCCCAGCATTTT. Translated: CASSHSGDSNQPQHF.

The V and J genes are TRBV25-1 and TRBJ2-2; 8 bases agree with TRBD2. CDR3 length: 16 amino acids. V was pared by 1 base and J by 4 bases, with 5 bases of the junction left unmatched. CDR1 is MGHDK, CDR2 SYGVNS, per germline. CDR3: CASSESVGLVTGELFF. The CDR3 region has the DNA TGTGCCAGCAGTGAATCGGTGGGACTAGTCACCGGGGAGCTGTTTTTT.

Many counts were recorded for this clonotype. The chain uses TRBV2 and TRBJ2-4; 9 bases match TRBD1. This CDR3 region has 16 residues. Germline assignment: CDR1 SNHLY and CDR2 FYNNEI. Unmatched junction bases numbered 11, after V lost 4 bases and J lost 7 bases. The chain's CDR3 is CASSGATTGGANIQYF. DNA for the CDR3: TGTGCCAGCAGTGGAGCGACCACAGGGGGCGCGAACATTCAGTACTTC.

The genes are TRBV6-2 or TRBV6-3 and TRBJ1-1; D remains unclear. The germline CDR1 and CDR2 sequences are MNHEY and SVGEGT. Trimming removed 2 bases from V and 6 bases from J, with 13 bases in between. CDR3 length: 14 amino acids. Written as DNA, the CDR3 is TGTGCCAGCAGTTACACCGATACTCTTTCTGAAGCTTTCTTT. Its translation is CASSYTDTLSEAFF.

V usage is TRBV11-2 and J usage is TRBJ2-2; 12 bases match TRBD2. With V trimmed by 5 bases and J by 2 bases, 6 bases remained unmatched. The CDR3 loop spans 17 amino acids. Germline CDR1 and CDR2: SGHAT and FQNNGV. CDR3 protein: CASSPTSGRLNTGELFF. The CDR3 DNA sequence: TGTGCCAGCAGCCCCACTAGCGGGAGGCTTAACACCGGGGAGCTGTTTTTT. Drawing the rest from reference TRBV11-2 and TRBJ2-2, the complete variable domain is EAGVAQSPRYKIIEKRQSVAFWCNPISGHATLYWYQQILGQGPKLLIQFQNNGVVDDSQLPKDRFSAERLKGVDSTLKIQPAKLEDSAVYLCASSPTSGRLNTGELFFGEGSRLTVL.

The chain is built from TRBV28 and TRBJ2-7, with 11 bases fitting TRBD1. This CDR3 comprises 16 residues. From germline, CDR1 is MDHEN and CDR2 SYDVKM. V gave up 7 bases and J gave up 1 base; unmatched junction bases: 9. CDR3 coding DNA: TGTGCCAGCACTCCATTCGGGACAGGGGGTTCCTACGAGCAGTACTTC. It specifies CASTPFGTGGSYEQYF.

This clonotype was counted a few times. This chain links TRBV6-1 with TRBJ2-5; the D is unclear. The CDR3 is 12 residues long. The germline V gene has CDR1 MNHNS and CDR2 SASEGT. Trimming took off 8 bases at V and 5 bases at J, with 12 bases between the two ends. The CDR3 loop is CASGTDEETQYF. CDR3 bases: TGTGCCAGCGGAACAGACGAGGAGACCCAGTACTTC.

The J gene is TRBJ2-3, the V gene TRBV10-1; a possible D gene is TRBD1 (5 bases). The ends were cut back, 5 bases at V and 7 bases at J, with 13 bases in the middle. This CDR3 is 13 amino acids long. Germline CDR1 is WNHNN and CDR2 is SYGVQD (reference sequence). The CDR3 spells CASSHGASNTQYF. In DNA form, the CDR3 reads TGCGCCAGCAGTCATGGGGCTTCAAATACGCAGTATTTT.

This clonotype occurred a few times. The chain employs TRBV5-1 and TRBJ2-5; 8 bases align to TRBD2. Germline loops: CDR1 SGHRS, CDR2 YFSETQ. The CDR3 sequence is 15 residues long. J was trimmed by 4 bases and V by 0 bases; bases with no gene match: 5. The CDR3 here is CASSLDKRELETQYF. The CDR3 bases are TGCGCCAGCAGCTTGGATAAGCGGGAGTTAGAGACCCAGTACTTC. Drawing the rest from reference TRBV5-1 and TRBJ2-5, the complete variable domain is KAGVTQTPRYLIKTRGQQVTLSCSPISGHRSVSWYQQTPGQGLQFLFEYFSETQRNKGNFPGRFSGRQFSNSRSEMNVSTLELGDSALYLCASSLDKRELETQYFGPGTRLLVL.

Many counts were recorded for this clonotype. The gene calls are TRBV6-1 and TRBJ1-4; the D is unclear. The CDR3 is 15 residues long. Germline CDR1 and CDR2: MNHNS and SASEGT. Trimming pared 7 bases from V and 2 bases from J, leaving 14 bases between. Here the CDR3 reads CASTEGVFTNEKLFF. CDR3 nucleotides: TGTGCCAGCACCGAGGGAGTATTCACTAATGAAAAACTGTTTTTT.

The table lists this clonotype with a few counts. The chain joins TRBV7-9 to TRBJ2-7; D tentatively reads TRBD1 or TRBD2 (5 bases each). This CDR3 comprises 14 residues. Germline V gene lookup returns CDR1 SEHNR and CDR2 FQNEAQ (reference sequence). V was trimmed by 5 bases and J by 0 bases, leaving 11 bases between them. The CDR3 bases are TGTGCCAGCAGCCGGGACCGCCTCTCCTACGAGCAGTACTTC. As protein: CASSRDRLSYEQYF.

This clonotype was observed at least ten times. This CDR3 reads CASSDTGDTGELFF. For the CDR3, the DNA is TGTGCCAGCAGTGACACGGGGGACACCGGGGAGCTGTTTTTT. The chain employs TRBV2 and TRBJ2-2, with a weak D call TRBD2 (6 bases). Trimming removed 3 bases at V and 3 bases at J, with 8 bases between. This CDR3 has 14 amino acids. Germline V CDR1 and CDR2: SNHLY, FYNNEI.

The rearrangement links TRBV4-2 to TRBJ2-1, with TRBD2 matching 7 bases. This CDR3 comprises 16 residues. CDR1 and CDR2 from the germline V gene are LGHNA and YNFKEQ. The V gene end was trimmed by 0 bases and the J gene end by 4 bases; junction bases not matched to a gene: 6. CDR3 coding DNA: TGTGCCAGCAGCCAAGATTCGGCGGGAGTGTACAATGAGCAGTTCTTC. Protein sequence: CASSQDSAGVYNEQFF.